This passage covers 22 T cell receptor beta chains from one sample sequenced in a study of T cells in Graves' hyperthyroidism and ophthalmopathy. The source material, RNA transcripts, was used to amplify TCR beta CDR3 regions. First-round RT-PCR with HTBI primers amplified the TCR CDR3 region. TCRdb redid the calling of the multiplex PCR reads with MiXCR, one entry per CDR3 protein. Of approximately 690,000 distinct CDR3 sequences in the sample, more than 14% were seen once. Specimen: blood. These receptors were obtained from a woman aged 45-60 years with Graves' ophthalmopathy.

Only a few counts were recorded for this clonotype. The rearrangement joins TRBV10-3 to TRBJ2-6; the D gene could be TRBD1 or TRBD2 (5 bases each). Trimming removed 7 bases at V and 1 base at J, with 8 bases between. The CDR3 covers 14 residues. CDR1 and CDR2 (germline): ENHRY, SYGVKD. CDR3 protein: CAIMGTSGANVLTF. The CDR3 DNA sequence: TGTGCCATCATGGGGACGTCTGGGGCCAACGTCCTGACTTTC.

As to this clonotype: A read error may be the cause here, since a much bigger clone is one base away. The genes are TRBV6-1 and TRBJ2-1, with D tentatively TRBD2 (7 bases). The CDR3 contains 14 residues. V lost 7 bases, J lost 7 bases, and 17 bases lay in between. CDR1 is MNHNS and CDR2 is SASEGT in the germline V gene. The CDR3 region is CASKAGGGGNEQFF. For the CDR3, the DNA is TGTGCCAGCAAGGCCGGCGGGGGCGGAAATGAGCAGTTCTTC.

The chain recombines TRBV28 with TRBJ2-2, with 7 bases matching TRBD2. CDR1 is MDHEN, CDR2 SYDVKM, per germline. This CDR3 spans 15 amino acids. After removal of 5 bases from V and 2 bases from J, the junction contained 5 bases not matched to a gene. The CDR3 DNA reads as TGTGCCAGCAGTCCTAGCGGAGTTAACACCGGGGAGCTGTTTTTT. It yields the protein CASSPSGVNTGELFF.

The rearrangement uses TRBV7-9 and TRBJ2-7; 14 bases are shared with TRBD2. This CDR3 region has 15 residues. J lost 7 bases, V lost 6 bases, and 8 bases had no gene match. CDR1 is SEHNR, CDR2 FQNEAQ, per germline (reference sequence). In DNA, the CDR3 is TGTGCCAGCAGAGCGGGACTAGCGGGAGCGGATGAGCAGTACTTC. Its translation: CASRAGLAGADEQYF. The entire variable domain, with the rest obtained from reference TRBV7-9 and TRBJ2-7, is as follows: DTGVSQNPRHKITKRGQNVTFRCDPISEHNRLYWYRQTLGQGPEFLTYFQNEAQLEKSRLLSDRFSAERPKGSFSTLEIQRTEQGDSAMYLCASRAGLAGADEQYFGPGTRLTVT.

This clonotype has ten or more counts. The chain carries TRBV28 and TRBJ1-5, with TRBD1 as a possible D gene (5 bases). V was cut by 1 base and J by 5 bases, with 12 bases left in between. Germline V gene lookup returns CDR1 MDHEN and CDR2 SYDVKM. CDR3 size: 15 residues. CDR3 bases: TGTGCCAGCAGTTTATATTCAGGGCGCGATCAGCCCCAGCATTTT. Its translation: CASSLYSGRDQPQHF.

The V gene is TRBV2, the J gene TRBJ2-5; tentative D call: TRBD2 (5 bases). CDR1 is SNHLY, CDR2 FYNNEI, per germline. The V and J ends lost 4 bases and 5 bases respectively, with 20 bases between them. CDR3 length equals 16 residues. In nucleotides, the CDR3 is TGTGCCAGCAGTGGCCCGAACACCGGGGAGCTGGAGACCCAGTACTTC. Protein product: CASSGPNTGELETQYF.

This clonotype was detected ten times or more. The chain uses TRBV5-1 and TRBJ1-1; 9 nucleotides match TRBD1. V trimming: 3 bases; J trimming: 8 bases; junction bases outside the gene matches: 5. CDR3 length equals 13 residues. Germline lookup yields CDR1 SGHRS and CDR2 YFSETQ. CDR3 protein: CASSSGTGREAFF. The CDR3 bases are TGCGCCAGCAGCTCTGGGACAGGGAGAGAAGCTTTCTTT.

The rearrangement joins TRBV12-3 or TRBV12-4 to TRBJ1-5; 8 bases align to TRBD1. Trimming removed 7 bases from V and 3 bases from J; junction bases left unmatched: 5. The CDR3 contains 14 residues. As DNA, the CDR3 is TGTGCCAGCAAGATACAGGGGGACAATCAGCCCCAGCATTTT. Translated, it gives CASKIQGDNQPQHF.

The table lists this clonotype with a few counts. In nucleotides, the CDR3 is TGTGCCATCAGTCTCCTACTAGCGGGAGGCAGCACAGATACGCAGTATTTT. Protein sequence: CAISLLLAGGSTDTQYF. The chain employs TRBV10-3 and TRBJ2-3; 12 nucleotides align to TRBD2. The germline CDR1 and CDR2 sequences are ENHRY and SYGVKD. The CDR3 totals 17 residues. J was trimmed by 0 bases and V by 5 bases; bases with no gene match: 6.

Ten or more counts support this clonotype. V gene TRBV7-9 combines with J gene TRBJ2-7; D is uncertain. The V gene lost 4 bases and the J gene lost 1 base, with 8 bases spanning the gap. CDR1 is SEHNR and CDR2 is FQNEAQ in the germline V gene (reference sequence). The CDR3 is 13 amino acids. The DNA for the CDR3 is TGTGCCAGCAGCTCACCGGCTTCCTACGAGCAGTACTTC. It encodes CASSSPASYEQYF.

This clonotype was detected a few times. The chain employs TRBV4-2 and TRBJ1-2, with 7 positions matching TRBD1. Looked up from germline, CDR1 is LGHNA and CDR2 is YNFKEQ. V was pared by 3 bases and J by 4 bases, with 11 bases of the junction left unmatched. This CDR3 contains 16 residues. CDR3 coding DNA: TGTGCCAGCAGCCAGATCCGGGACAGACAACTCTATGGCTACACCTTC. It encodes CASSQIRDRQLYGYTF.

This clonotype was seen many times. The chain couples TRBV4-3 to TRBJ2-5; 8 bases map to TRBD2. The germline V gene encodes CDR1 LGHNA and CDR2 YSLEER. Trimming cost V 4 bases and J 7 bases; bases outside gene matches: 8. CDR3 length equals 14 residues. For the CDR3, the DNA is TGCGCCAGCAGCCCCAGCGGGAGTTGGGGGACCCAGTACTTC. Translated: CASSPSGSWGTQYF.

The J gene is TRBJ2-7, the V gene TRBV28; TRBD1 matches 9 bases. Germline CDR1 is MDHEN and CDR2 is SYDVKM. The CDR3 consists of 15 residues. J lost 2 bases, V lost 1 base, and 3 bases had no gene match. The CDR3 DNA sequence: TGTGCCAGCAGTTTATCCAGACAGGGGGCCTACGAGCAGTACTTC. This translates into CASSLSRQGAYEQYF.

Ten or more counts support this clonotype. This chain uses TRBV10-3 with TRBJ2-7, with 11 bases that match TRBD1. The V gene's germline CDR1 is ENHRY and CDR2 SYGVKD. V shed 2 bases and J 5 bases; nucleotides not matched to a gene: 2. This CDR3 spans 14 amino acids. The CDR3 protein is CAISEGQGANEQYF. For the CDR3, the DNA is TGTGCCATCAGTGAGGGACAGGGGGCGAACGAGCAGTACTTC.

This clonotype appeared a few times. The rearrangement links TRBV20-1 to TRBJ2-2; D may be TRBD1 (6 bases). The CDR3 spans 13 residues. Germline-derived CDR1 and CDR2 are DFQATT and SNEGSKA (reference sequence). V was trimmed by 6 bases and J by 6 bases, leaving 14 bases between them. CDR3 amino acids: CSAGQFPPGELFF. In DNA form, the CDR3 reads TGCAGTGCCGGACAGTTCCCCCCCGGGGAGCTGTTTTTT.

This clonotype was recorded at least ten times. The genes are TRBV20-1 and TRBJ2-7, with 12 bases identical to TRBD2. Germline loops: CDR1 DFQATT, CDR2 SNEGSKA (reference sequence). The ends lost 6 bases at V and 1 base at J; junction bases unmatched: 4. The CDR3 extends over 14 amino acids. CDR3: CSAGLAGGSYEQYF. DNA for the CDR3: TGCAGTGCCGGTCTAGCGGGAGGGTCCTACGAGCAGTACTTC.

This clonotype was observed at least ten times. The chain couples TRBV3-1 to TRBJ2-1; possible D gene TRBD2, 5 bases. V was trimmed by 3 bases and J by 6 bases, leaving 9 bases between them. The CDR3 extends over 13 amino acids. Germline V gives CDR1 LGHDT, CDR2 YNNKEL (reference sequence). The CDR3 bases are TGTGCCAGCAGCCATTTTGCGGGCAATGAGCAGTTCTTC. Its translation is CASSHFAGNEQFF.

This clonotype has only a few counts. This chain links TRBV10-3 with TRBJ2-1; TRBD2 agrees at 7 bases. The CDR3 extends over 15 amino acids. The germline gives CDR1 ENHRY, CDR2 SYGVKD. J gave up 6 bases and V 2 bases, and 7 bases lay outside the gene matches. In DNA form, the CDR3 reads TGTGCCATCAGTGAGATCAAGCGGGAACGCAATGAGCAGTTCTTC. It translates to CAISEIKRERNEQFF.

This clonotype turned up a few times. The chain carries TRBV13 and TRBJ2-7; D is unclear. The germline V gene encodes CDR1 PRHDT and CDR2 FYEKMQ (reference sequence). The CDR3 extends over 14 amino acids. The V end lost 5 bases, the J end lost 4 bases, and 15 bases lay between the germline ends. The CDR3 bases are TGTGCCAGCAGCGTGAACCCAAAACCTTACGAGCAGTACTTC. Protein sequence: CASSVNPKPYEQYF.

This clonotype was recorded a few times. The V gene is TRBV3-1, the J gene TRBJ1-5; D may be TRBD1 (5 bases). The CDR3 runs 14 residues. V was trimmed by 2 bases and J by 5 bases, leaving 10 bases between them. CDR1 LGHDT and CDR2 YNNKEL come from the germline V gene (reference sequence). In DNA form, the CDR3 reads TGTGCCAGCAGCCAATTTCTAGGGGATCAGCCCCAGCATTTT. It specifies CASSQFLGDQPQHF.

This clonotype has a handful of counts. The chain recombines TRBV6-1 with TRBJ2-1; 9 nucleotides line up with TRBD1. V dropped 6 bases and J dropped 1; count of bases not matched to a gene: 7. Per germline, CDR1 MNHNS and CDR2 SASEGT. This CDR3 region has 16 residues. CDR3 protein: CASSHTGGRSYNEQFF. CDR3 coding DNA: TGTGCCAGCAGCCACACAGGGGGCAGATCCTACAATGAGCAGTTCTTC.

At least ten counts were recorded for this clonotype. The genes are TRBV27 and TRBJ1-1; D not certain. The V end was cut by 5 bases, the J end by 3 bases, with 10 bases between. CDR3 length: 13 residues. Germline assignment: CDR1 MNHEY and CDR2 SMNVEV (reference sequence). The CDR3 spells CASSRVEHTEAFF. The CDR3 region has the DNA TGTGCCAGCAGTCGGGTCGAGCACACTGAAGCTTTCTTT.